One sample yielded the 18 T cell receptor beta chains listed below, sequenced in a study of neoadjuvant nivolumab and ipilimumab in lung cancer. Some clones are missing from TCRdb's copy, which holds only in-frame ones; the method was immunoSEQ multiplex PCR. The table has about 18,000 clones, more than 75% seen once; the top ten hold roughly 2%. Source: peripheral blood, taken before neoadjuvant nivolumab, alone or with ipilimumab. Source of these receptors: an adult with non-small cell lung cancer.

The chain uses TRBV18 and TRBJ2-1; TRBD2 agrees at 14 bases. Trimming removed 3 bases from V and 6 bases from J; junction bases left unmatched: 1. The length of the CDR3 is 15 residues. Looked up from germline, CDR1 is KGHSH and CDR2 is LQKENI. DNA for the CDR3: TGTGCCAGCTCACCCGGACTAGCGGGAGGCAATGAGCAGTTCTTC. Encoded protein: CASSPGLAGGNEQFF.

The gene calls are TRBV7-3 and TRBJ2-1, with D possibly TRBD2 on 5 matching bases. Trimming pared 4 bases from V and 7 bases from J, leaving 14 bases between. The CDR3 contains 14 residues. Germline CDR1 is SGHTA and CDR2 is FQGTGA. The CDR3 reads CASSSGEIWNEQFF. The CDR3 bases are TGTGCCAGCAGCTCCGGGGAGATTTGGAATGAGCAGTTCTTC. The variable domain in full, with the rest retrieved from reference TRBV7-3 and TRBJ2-1, is GAGVSQTPSNKVTEKGKYVELRCDPISGHTALYWYRQSLGQGPEFLIYFQGTGAADDSGLPNDRFFAVRPEGSVSTLKIQRTERGDSAVYLCASSSGEIWNEQFFGPGTRLTVL.

The chain couples TRBV29-1 to TRBJ2-3; D is possibly TRBD2 (5 bases). The CDR3 has 13 amino acids. CDR1 is SQVTM, CDR2 ANQGSEA, per germline. V shed 5 bases and J shed 5 bases, with 14 bases lying between them. The CDR3 sequence: CSVPRAREDTQYF. CDR3 nucleotides: TGCAGCGTTCCTAGGGCCCGGGAAGATACGCAGTATTTT.

This clone was seen a few times. J is TRBJ2-7 and V is TRBV2; D gene uncertain. The V and J ends lost 8 bases and 6 bases respectively, with 11 bases between them. The germline V gene has CDR1 SNHLY and CDR2 FYNNEI. This CDR3 spans 11 amino acids. This CDR3 reads CASSTRVEQYF. The CDR3 nucleotides are TGTGCCAGCTCAACCCGGGTCGAGCAGTACTTC.

V is TRBV5-8 and J is TRBJ1-2; TRBD1 aligns across 10 bases. From germline, CDR1 is SGHTS and CDR2 YDEGEE. V was pared by 2 bases and J by 3 bases, with 13 bases of the junction left unmatched. The CDR3 runs 18 residues. The CDR3 spells CASSLRPGTGDPHYGYTF. The CDR3 nucleotides are TGTGCCAGCAGCTTACGTCCCGGGACAGGGGACCCGCACTATGGCTACACCTTC.

The rearrangement uses TRBV5-4 and TRBJ1-2; D uncertain. The CDR3 extends over 14 amino acids. Germline CDR1 and CDR2: SGHNT and YYREEE (reference sequence). The V and J ends lost 1 base and 4 bases respectively, with 11 bases between them. DNA of the CDR3: TGTGCCAGCAGCTTGAACAGCCTAATCTATGGCTACACCTTC. Translated: CASSLNSLIYGYTF. Full variable domain (rest looked up from reference TRBV5-4 and TRBJ1-2): ETGVTQSPTHLIKTRGQQVTLRCSSQSGHNTVSWYQQALGQGPQFIFQYYREEENGRGNFPPRFSGLQFPNYSSELNVNALELDDSALYLCASSLNSLIYGYTFGSGTRLTVV.

The table lists this clone with a count of one. CDR3 coding DNA: TGTGCCAGCAGTGAAGCGAGGCATGAGCAGTTCTTC. Protein: CASSEARHEQFF. The V and J genes are TRBV2 and TRBJ2-1; D remains unclear. The CDR3 length is 12 residues. V lost 0 bases to trimming and J lost 8 bases, with 5 bases between them. In germline, CDR1 is SNHLY, CDR2 FYNNEI. Using reference TRBV2 and TRBJ2-1 for the parts outside the CDR3, the full variable domain is EPEVTQTPSHQVTQMGQEVILRCVPISNHLYFYWYRQILGQKVEFLVSFYNNEISEKSEIFDDQFSVERPDGSNFTLKIRSTKLEDSAMYFCASSEARHEQFFGPGTRLTVL.

The chain is built from TRBV18 and TRBJ1-5, with D unresolved. The V end lost 3 bases, the J end lost 4 bases, and 13 bases lay between the germline ends. This CDR3 comprises 15 residues. Per germline, CDR1 KGHSH and CDR2 LQKENI. The CDR3 protein is CASSPGSPKNQPQHF. Here the CDR3 DNA reads TGTGCCAGCTCACCGGGTTCCCCAAAAAATCAGCCCCAGCATTTT.

The chain couples TRBV5-1 to TRBJ1-2, with D tentatively TRBD1 (6 bases). Germline loops: CDR1 SGHRS, CDR2 YFSETQ. Trimming removed 0 bases from V and 8 bases from J, with 17 bases in between. This CDR3 is 15 amino acids long. The CDR3, as DNA: TGCGCCAGCAGCTTGGTGGGAAGGGGGTCGGGAGGCTACACCTTC. Translated: CASSLVGRGSGGYTF. The full variable domain, rest sourced from reference TRBV5-1 and TRBJ1-2, is KAGVTQTPRYLIKTRGQQVTLSCSPISGHRSVSWYQQTPGQGLQFLFEYFSETQRNKGNFPGRFSGRQFSNSRSEMNVSTLELGDSALYLCASSLVGRGSGGYTFGSGTRLTVV.

V usage is TRBV7-9 and J usage is TRBJ2-3; 8 nucleotides match TRBD2. The CDR3 runs 13 residues. V trimming: 5 bases; J trimming: 6 bases; junction bases outside the gene matches: 4. In germline, CDR1 is SEHNR, CDR2 FQNEAQ (reference sequence). CDR3 sequence reads: CASSHRLADTQYF. The CDR3 DNA reads TGTGCCAGCAGCCATCGACTAGCGGATACGCAGTATTTT.

There are a few counts of this clone. The genes are TRBV29-1 and TRBJ2-7; TRBD1 agrees at 9 bases. In germline, CDR1 is SQVTM, CDR2 ANQGSEA. The CDR3 is made up of 14 amino acids. V shed 5 bases and J 0 bases; nucleotides not matched to a gene: 5. Here the CDR3 DNA reads TGCAGCGTTATGACAGGGGGGAGCTCCTACGAGCAGTACTTC. This codes for CSVMTGGSSYEQYF.

V and J are TRBV18 and TRBJ2-7; D is perhaps TRBD1 (5 bases). The germline V gene has CDR1 KGHSH and CDR2 LQKENI. The CDR3 spans 14 residues. V was trimmed by 5 bases and J by 0 bases, leaving 11 bases between them. The CDR3 DNA follows: TGTGCCAGCTCATCGCCTGACAGCTCCTACGAGCAGTACTTC. Translation gives CASSSPDSSYEQYF.

V and J are TRBV18 and TRBJ2-7; D perhaps matches TRBD1 (6 bases). V lost 3 bases and J lost 6, with 18 bases in between. The CDR3 covers 15 residues. The germline V gene has CDR1 KGHSH and CDR2 LQKENI. The CDR3 spells CASSPGAGSGGEQYF. CDR3 sequence (DNA): TGTGCCAGCTCACCGGGGGCAGGTTCAGGTGGCGAGCAGTACTTC.

The chain joins TRBV2 to TRBJ1-1, with 7 positions matching TRBD1. The CDR3 runs 14 residues. Trimming at V came to 2 bases and at J to 9 bases, leaving 9 bases not matched to a gene. Germline CDR1 SNHLY, CDR2 FYNNEI. DNA of the CDR3: TGTGCCAGCAGTGAAAATTTGGAGGGGGCGAAAGCTTTCTTT. This sequence encodes CASSENLEGAKAFF.

V usage is TRBV20-1 and J usage is TRBJ2-5, with D uncertain. V gave up 3 bases and J gave up 4 bases, with 3 bases separating them. The CDR3 runs 10 residues. Germline loops: CDR1 DFQATT, CDR2 SNEGSKA (reference sequence). The CDR3 nucleotides read TGCAGTGCTAGCTCAGAGACCCAGTACTTC. As protein: CSASSETQYF.

This sequence joins TRBV19 and TRBJ2-2, with TRBD1 matching 7 bases. The CDR3 spans 16 residues. Germline-derived CDR1 and CDR2 are LNHDA and SQIVND (reference sequence). After removal of 6 bases from V and 3 bases from J, the junction contained 10 bases not matched to a gene. Written as DNA, the CDR3 is TGTGCCAGTAGCTCGCAGCCGGGACAGCACACCGGGGAGCTGTTTTTT. It translates to CASSSQPGQHTGELFF. The variable domain in full, completed from reference TRBV19 and TRBJ2-2, reads DGGITQSPKYLFRKEGQNVTLSCEQNLNHDAMYWYRQDPGQGLRLIYYSQIVNDFQKGDIAEGYSVSREKKESFPLTVTSAQKNPTAFYLCASSSQPGQHTGELFFGEGSRLTVL.

This chain uses TRBV14 with TRBJ2-1; TRBD2 aligns across 7 bases. The CDR3 length is 15 residues. The junction had 7 bases not matched to a gene; V was cut back by 4 bases and J by 4 bases. Per germline, CDR1 SGHDN and CDR2 FVKESK. CDR3 in amino acids: CASSPLQRGYNEQFF. The DNA for the CDR3 is TGTGCCAGCAGCCCGCTCCAGCGGGGATACAATGAGCAGTTCTTC.

V gene TRBV30 combines with J gene TRBJ1-5; D is perhaps TRBD1 (5 bases). This CDR3 is built from 14 residues. Germline V gene lookup returns CDR1 GTSNPN and CDR2 SVGIG (reference sequence). Trimming took 0 bases from V and 7 from J, leaving 13 bases between them. CDR3 bases: TGTGCCTGGAGTGTGAGTGCTCGGGGGCAGCCCCAGCATTTT. Its protein product is CAWSVSARGQPQHF.